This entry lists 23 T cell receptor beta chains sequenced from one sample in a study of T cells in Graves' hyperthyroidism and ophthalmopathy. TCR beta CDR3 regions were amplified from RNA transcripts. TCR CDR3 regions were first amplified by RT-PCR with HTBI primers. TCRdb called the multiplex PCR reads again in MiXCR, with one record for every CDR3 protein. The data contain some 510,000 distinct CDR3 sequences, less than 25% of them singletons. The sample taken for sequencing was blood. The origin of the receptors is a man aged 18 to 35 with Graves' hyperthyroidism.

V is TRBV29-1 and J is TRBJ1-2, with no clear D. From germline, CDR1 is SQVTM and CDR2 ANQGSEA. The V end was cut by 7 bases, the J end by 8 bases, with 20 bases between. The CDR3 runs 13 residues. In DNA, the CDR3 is TGCAGCGGGGTAGGGCAGGAGGGAGGCGGCTACACCTTC. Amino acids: CSGVGQEGGGYTF.

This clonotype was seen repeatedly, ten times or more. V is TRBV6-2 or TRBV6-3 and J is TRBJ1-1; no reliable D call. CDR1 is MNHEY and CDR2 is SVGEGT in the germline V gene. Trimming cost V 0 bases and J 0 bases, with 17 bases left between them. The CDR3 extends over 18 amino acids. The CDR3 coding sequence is TGTGCCAGCAGTTACTCGAGAGGCTGGGAAACAGTGAACACTGAAGCTTTCTTT. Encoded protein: CASSYSRGWETVNTEAFF.

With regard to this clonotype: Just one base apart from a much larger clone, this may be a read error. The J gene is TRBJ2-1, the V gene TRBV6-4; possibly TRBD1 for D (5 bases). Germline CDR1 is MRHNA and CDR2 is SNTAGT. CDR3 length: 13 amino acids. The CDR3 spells CASSYDSYNEQCF. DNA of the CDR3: TGTGCCAGCAGTTACGACAGCTACAATGAGCAGTGCTTC.

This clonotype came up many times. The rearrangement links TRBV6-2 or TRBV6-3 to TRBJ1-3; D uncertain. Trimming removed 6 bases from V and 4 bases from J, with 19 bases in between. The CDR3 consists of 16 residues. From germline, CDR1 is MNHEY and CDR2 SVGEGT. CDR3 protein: CASRDGGLGVGNTIYF. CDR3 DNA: TGTGCCAGCAGGGACGGTGGATTGGGCGTCGGAAACACCATATATTTT.

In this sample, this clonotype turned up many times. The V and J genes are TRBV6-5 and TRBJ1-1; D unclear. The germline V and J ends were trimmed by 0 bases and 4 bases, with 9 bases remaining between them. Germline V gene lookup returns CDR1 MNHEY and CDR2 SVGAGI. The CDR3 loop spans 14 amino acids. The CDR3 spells CASSYSPPGTEAFF. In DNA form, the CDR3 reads TGTGCCAGCAGTTACTCGCCCCCCGGCACTGAAGCTTTCTTT.

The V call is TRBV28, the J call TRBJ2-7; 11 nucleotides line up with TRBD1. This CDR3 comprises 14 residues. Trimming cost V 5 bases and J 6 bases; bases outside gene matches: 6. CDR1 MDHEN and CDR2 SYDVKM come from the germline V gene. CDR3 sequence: CASSPRTGGFEQYF. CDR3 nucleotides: TGTGCCAGCAGTCCCCGGACAGGGGGCTTCGAGCAGTACTTC.

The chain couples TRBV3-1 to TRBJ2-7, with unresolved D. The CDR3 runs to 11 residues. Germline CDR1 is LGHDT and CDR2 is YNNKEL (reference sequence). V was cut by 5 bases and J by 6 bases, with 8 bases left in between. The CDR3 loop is CASSSTTEQYF. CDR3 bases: TGTGCCAGCAGCTCGACGACCGAGCAGTACTTC.

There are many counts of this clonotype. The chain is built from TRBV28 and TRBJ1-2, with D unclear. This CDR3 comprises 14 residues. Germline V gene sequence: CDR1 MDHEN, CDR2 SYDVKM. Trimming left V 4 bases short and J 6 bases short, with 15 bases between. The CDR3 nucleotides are TGTGCCAGCAGTTCCCCCTTCCTCGGGCATGGCTACACCTTC. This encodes CASSSPFLGHGYTF.

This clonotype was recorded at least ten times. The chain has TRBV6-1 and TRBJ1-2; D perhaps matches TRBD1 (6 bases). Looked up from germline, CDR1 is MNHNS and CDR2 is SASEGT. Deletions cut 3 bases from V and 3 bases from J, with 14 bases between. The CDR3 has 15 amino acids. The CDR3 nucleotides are TGTGCCAGCAGTGACCTGGGGGCAGAGGACTATGGCTACACCTTC. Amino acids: CASSDLGAEDYGYTF.

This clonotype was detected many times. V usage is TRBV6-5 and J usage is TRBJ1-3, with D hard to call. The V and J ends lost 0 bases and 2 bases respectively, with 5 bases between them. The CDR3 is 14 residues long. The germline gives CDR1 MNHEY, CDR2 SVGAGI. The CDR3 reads CASSYSLAGNTIYF. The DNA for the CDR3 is TGTGCCAGCAGTTACTCATTAGCTGGAAACACCATATATTTT.

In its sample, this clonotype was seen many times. CDR3 nucleotide sequence: TGTGCCAGCAGCCAAGATCTTTTGGACTACGAGCAGTACTTC. Its translation: CASSQDLLDYEQYF. The genes are TRBV3-1 and TRBJ2-7; D is unclear. This CDR3 contains 14 residues. Looked up from germline, CDR1 is LGHDT and CDR2 is YNNKEL (reference sequence). Trimming removed 0 bases at V and 3 bases at J, with 9 bases between.

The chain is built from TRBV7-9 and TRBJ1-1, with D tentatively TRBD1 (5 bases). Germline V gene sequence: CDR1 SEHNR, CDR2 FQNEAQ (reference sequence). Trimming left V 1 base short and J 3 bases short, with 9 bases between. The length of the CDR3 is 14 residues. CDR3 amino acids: CASSLVLGDTEAFF. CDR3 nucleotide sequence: TGTGCCAGCAGCTTAGTGTTGGGGGACACTGAAGCTTTCTTT.

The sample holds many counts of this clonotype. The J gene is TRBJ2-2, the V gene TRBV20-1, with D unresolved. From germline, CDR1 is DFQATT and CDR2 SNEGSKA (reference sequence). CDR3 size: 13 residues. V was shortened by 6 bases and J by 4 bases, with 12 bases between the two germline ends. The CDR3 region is CSAMAAITGELFF. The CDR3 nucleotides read TGCAGTGCCATGGCGGCTATCACCGGGGAGCTGTTTTTT.

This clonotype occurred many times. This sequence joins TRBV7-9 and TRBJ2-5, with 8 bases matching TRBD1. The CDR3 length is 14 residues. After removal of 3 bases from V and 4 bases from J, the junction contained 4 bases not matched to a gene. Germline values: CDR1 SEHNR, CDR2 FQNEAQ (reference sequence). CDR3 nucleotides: TGTGCCAGCAGCTTCCAGGGGGCGCGAGAGACCCAGTACTTC. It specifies CASSFQGARETQYF. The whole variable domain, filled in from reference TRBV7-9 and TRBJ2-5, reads DTGVSQNPRHKITKRGQNVTFRCDPISEHNRLYWYRQTLGQGPEFLTYFQNEAQLEKSRLLSDRFSAERPKGSFSTLEIQRTEQGDSAMYLCASSFQGARETQYFGPGTRLLVL.

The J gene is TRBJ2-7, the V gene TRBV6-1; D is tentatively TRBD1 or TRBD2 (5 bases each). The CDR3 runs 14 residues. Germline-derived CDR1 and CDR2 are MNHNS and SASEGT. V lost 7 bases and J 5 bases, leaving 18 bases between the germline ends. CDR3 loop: CASTDGGKGNEQYF. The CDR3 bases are TGTGCCAGCACTGATGGGGGAAAAGGGAACGAGCAGTACTTC.

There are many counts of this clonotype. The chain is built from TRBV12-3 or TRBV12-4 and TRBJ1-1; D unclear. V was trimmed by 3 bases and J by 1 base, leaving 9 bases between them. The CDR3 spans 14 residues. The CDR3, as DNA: TGTGCCAGCAGTTTCCACAGACCGAACACTGAAGCTTTCTTT. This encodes CASSFHRPNTEAFF.

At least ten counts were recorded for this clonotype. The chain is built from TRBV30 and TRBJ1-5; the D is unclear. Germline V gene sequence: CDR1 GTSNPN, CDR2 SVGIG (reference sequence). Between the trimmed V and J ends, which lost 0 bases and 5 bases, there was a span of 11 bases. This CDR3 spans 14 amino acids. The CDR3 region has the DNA TGTGCCTGGAGTGTAGGCCTGAGGGATCAGCCCCAGCATTTT. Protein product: CAWSVGLRDQPQHF.

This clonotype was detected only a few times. DNA of the CDR3: TGTGCCAGCAGTCGCACCTCCCAAGGGGGGCTAGGCTACACCTTC. This encodes CASSRTSQGGLGYTF. The V and J genes are TRBV6-1 and TRBJ1-2; the D gene is possibly TRBD1 (6 bases). The CDR3 has 15 residues. Germline values: CDR1 MNHNS, CDR2 SASEGT. Trimming took 5 bases from V and 8 from J, leaving 21 bases between them.

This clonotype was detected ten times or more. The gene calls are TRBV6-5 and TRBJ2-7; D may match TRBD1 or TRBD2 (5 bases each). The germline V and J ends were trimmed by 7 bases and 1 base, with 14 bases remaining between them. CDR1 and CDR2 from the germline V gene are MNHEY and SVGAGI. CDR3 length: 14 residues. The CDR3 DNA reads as TGTGCCAGCATGCCGGGACCGGGGTCCTACGAGCAGTACTTC. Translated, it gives CASMPGPGSYEQYF.

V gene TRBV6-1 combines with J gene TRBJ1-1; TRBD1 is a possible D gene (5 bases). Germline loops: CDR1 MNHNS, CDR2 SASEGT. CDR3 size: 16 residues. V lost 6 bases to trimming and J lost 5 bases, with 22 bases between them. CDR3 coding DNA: TGTGCCAGCAGAAGGGGAAGGGCCTCGGGGGGGACTGAAGCTTTCTTT. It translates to CASRRGRASGGTEAFF.

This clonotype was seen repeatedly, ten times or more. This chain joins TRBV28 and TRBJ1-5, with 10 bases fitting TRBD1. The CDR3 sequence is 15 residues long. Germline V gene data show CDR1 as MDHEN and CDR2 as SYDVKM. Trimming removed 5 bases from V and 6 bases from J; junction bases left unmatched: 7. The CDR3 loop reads CASSPGTGAVQPQHF. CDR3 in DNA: TGTGCCAGCAGTCCTGGGACAGGGGCGGTTCAGCCCCAGCATTTT.

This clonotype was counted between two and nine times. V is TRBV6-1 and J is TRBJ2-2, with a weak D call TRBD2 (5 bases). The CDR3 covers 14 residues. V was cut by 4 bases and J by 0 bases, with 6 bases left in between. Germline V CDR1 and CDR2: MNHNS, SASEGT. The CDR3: CASSVAPNTGELFF. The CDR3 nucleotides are TGTGCCAGCAGTGTAGCGCCGAACACCGGGGAGCTGTTTTTT.

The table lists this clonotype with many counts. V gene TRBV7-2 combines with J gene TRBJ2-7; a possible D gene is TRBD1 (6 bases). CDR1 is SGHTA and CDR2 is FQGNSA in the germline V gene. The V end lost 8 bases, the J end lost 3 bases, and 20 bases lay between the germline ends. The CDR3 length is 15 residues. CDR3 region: CASPQRNRELYEQYF. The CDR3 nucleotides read TGTGCCAGCCCTCAGAGAAACAGGGAGCTCTACGAGCAGTACTTC.